This T cell receptor beta chain was identified in a study of T-cell reconstitution after alpha-beta-depleted transplantation in children. Study findings and constraints: A year post-transplant, T-cell counts and diversity derived mostly from newly produced T cells. The study reportedly traced alpha-beta T cells about two months after transplant to several hundred expanded graft clones.

Note on this clonotype: Its antigen is not known.

Molecular barcoding with unique molecular identifiers was used for the TCRbeta library. TCRdb itself ran the PCR reads through MiXCR, one entry per CDR3 protein. The sample records about 510,000 distinct CDR3 sequences, roughly 10% being singletons. Sequencing used PBMCs, mostly from graft donor cells, obtained 180 days after TCRalphabeta/CD19-depleted stem cell transplant. This clonotype originated in a female patient between 2 and 15 years old who had a stem cell transplant for aplastic anemia, so the T cells may come from the graft donor.

In DNA, the CDR3 is TGTGCCAGCAGCTTAGTCGTTCAGCGGACAGGGGATTCCTACGAGCAGTACTTC. Its protein is CASSLVVQRTGDSYEQYF. The chain uses TRBV11-2 and TRBJ2-7, with 9 positions matching TRBD1. CDR1 and CDR2 (germline): SGHAT, FQNNGV. V lost 1 base to trimming and J lost 1 base; unmatched junction nucleotides: 11. The CDR3 consists of 18 residues.